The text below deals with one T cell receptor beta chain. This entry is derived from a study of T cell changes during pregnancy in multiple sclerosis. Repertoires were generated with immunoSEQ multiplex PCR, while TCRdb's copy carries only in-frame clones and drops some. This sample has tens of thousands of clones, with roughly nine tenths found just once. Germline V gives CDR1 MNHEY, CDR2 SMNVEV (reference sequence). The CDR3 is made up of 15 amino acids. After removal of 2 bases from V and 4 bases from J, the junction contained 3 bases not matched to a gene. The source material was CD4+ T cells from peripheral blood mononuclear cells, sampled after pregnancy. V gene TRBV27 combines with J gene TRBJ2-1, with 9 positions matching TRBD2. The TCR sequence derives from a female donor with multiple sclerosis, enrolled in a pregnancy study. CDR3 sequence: CASSLRLAGYNEQFF. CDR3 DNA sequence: TGTGCCAGCAGTTTAAGGCTAGCGGGGTACAATGAGCAGTTCTTC.